This TCR beta chain was retrieved from a study of shared clonotypes between healthy human individuals. The V gene end was trimmed by 1 base and the J gene end by 6 bases; junction bases not matched to a gene: 6. Germline CDR1 reads MGHDK; CDR2 reads SYGVNS. The CDR3 spans 15 residues. Execution of the assay was at deep level. Some clones are missing from TCRdb's copy, which holds only in-frame ones; the method was immunoSEQ multiplex PCR. Among about 730,000 clones, over 60% were seen once, and the ten largest hold less than 2%. This clone turned up a few times. The clonotype originates from a woman under 40 in good health. This chain joins TRBV25-1 and TRBJ2-3, with 8 positions matching TRBD1. Source material: memory CD4+ T cells sorted from blood. Subset in this sample: CD45RA-negative fraction. The CDR3 region has the DNA TGTGCCAGCAGTGAATCGACAGGGGCAGGGGATACGCAGTATTTT. It specifies CASSESTGAGDTQYF.